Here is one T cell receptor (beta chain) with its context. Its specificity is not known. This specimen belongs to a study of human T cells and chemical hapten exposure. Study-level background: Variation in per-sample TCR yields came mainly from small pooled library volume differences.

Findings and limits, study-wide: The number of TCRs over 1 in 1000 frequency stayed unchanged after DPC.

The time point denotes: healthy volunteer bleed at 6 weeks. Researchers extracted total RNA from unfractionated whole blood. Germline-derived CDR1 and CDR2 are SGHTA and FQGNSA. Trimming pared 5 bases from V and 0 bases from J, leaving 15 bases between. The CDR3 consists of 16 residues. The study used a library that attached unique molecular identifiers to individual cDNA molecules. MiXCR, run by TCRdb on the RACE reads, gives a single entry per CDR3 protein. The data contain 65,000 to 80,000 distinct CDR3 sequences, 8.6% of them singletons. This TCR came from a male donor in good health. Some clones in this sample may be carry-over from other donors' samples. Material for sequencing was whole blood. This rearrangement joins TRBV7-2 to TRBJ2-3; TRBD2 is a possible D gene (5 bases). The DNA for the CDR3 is TGTGCCAGCAGCAAGACACCTAGCACTAGCACAGATACGCAGTATTTT. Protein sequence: CASSKTPSTSTDTQYF.